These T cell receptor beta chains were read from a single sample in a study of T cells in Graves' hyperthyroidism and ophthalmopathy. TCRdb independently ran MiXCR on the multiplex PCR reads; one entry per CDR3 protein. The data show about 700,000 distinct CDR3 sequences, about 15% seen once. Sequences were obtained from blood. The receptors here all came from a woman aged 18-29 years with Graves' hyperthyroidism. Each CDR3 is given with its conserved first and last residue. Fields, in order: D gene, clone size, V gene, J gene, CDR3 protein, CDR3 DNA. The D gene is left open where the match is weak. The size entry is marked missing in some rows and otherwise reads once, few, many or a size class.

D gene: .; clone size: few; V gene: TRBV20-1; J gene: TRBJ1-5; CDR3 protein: CSAGDSNQPQHF; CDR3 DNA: TGCAGTGCCGGCGACAGCAATCAGCCCCAGCATTTT
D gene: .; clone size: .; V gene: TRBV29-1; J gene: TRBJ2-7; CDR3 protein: CSAGAYYEQYF; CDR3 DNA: TGCAGCGCCGGGGCCTACTACGAGCAGTACTTC
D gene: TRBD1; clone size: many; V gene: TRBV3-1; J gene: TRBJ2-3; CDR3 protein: CASSPNAYRGLGTDTQYF; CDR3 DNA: TGTGCCAGCAGCCCAAACGCCTACAGGGGGCTGGGCACAGATACGCAGTATTTT
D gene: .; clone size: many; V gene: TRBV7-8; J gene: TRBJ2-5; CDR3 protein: CASRAREGQETQYF; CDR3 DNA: TGTGCCAGCAGAGCGAGAGAAGGACAAGAGACCCAGTACTTC
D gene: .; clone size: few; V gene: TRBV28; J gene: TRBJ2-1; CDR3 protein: CASSLGQSQFF; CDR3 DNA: TGTGCCAGCAGTTTGGGACAAAGCCAGTTCTTC
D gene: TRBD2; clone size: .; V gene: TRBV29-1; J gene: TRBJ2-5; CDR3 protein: CSVEDRLALETQYF; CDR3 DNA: TGCAGCGTTGAAGATCGACTAGCTCTAGAGACCCAGTACTTC
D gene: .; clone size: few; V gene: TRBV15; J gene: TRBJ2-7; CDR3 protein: CATSSGWSSGSYEQYF; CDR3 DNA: TGTGCCACCAGCAGCGGCTGGAGTAGTGGGTCCTACGAGCAGTACTTC
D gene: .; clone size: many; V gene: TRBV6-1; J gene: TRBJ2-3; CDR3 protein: CASGRTGAGRADTQYF; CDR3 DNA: TGTGCCAGCGGCAGAACCGGGGCGGGGAGAGCAGATACGCAGTATTTT
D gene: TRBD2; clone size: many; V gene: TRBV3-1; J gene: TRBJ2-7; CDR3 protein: CASSQDRGTSSEQYF; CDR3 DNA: TGTGCCAGCAGCCAAGATCGCGGGACTAGCTCCGAGCAGTACTTC
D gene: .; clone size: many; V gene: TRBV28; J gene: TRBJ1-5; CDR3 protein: CASSLVGRQPQHF; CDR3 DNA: TGTGCCAGCAGTTTGGTAGGGCGTCAGCCCCAGCATTTT
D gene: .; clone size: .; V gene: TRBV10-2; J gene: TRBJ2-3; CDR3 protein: CASRSLLAGTDTQYF; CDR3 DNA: TGCGCCAGCAGGAGTCTACTAGCAGGCACAGATACGCAGTATTTT
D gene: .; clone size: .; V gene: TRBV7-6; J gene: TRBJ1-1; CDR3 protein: CASSLNAGYTEAFF; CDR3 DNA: TGTGCCAGCAGCTTAAATGCGGGCTACACTGAAGCTTTCTTT
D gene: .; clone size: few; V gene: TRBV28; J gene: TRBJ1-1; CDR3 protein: CASSFTGKGNTEAFF; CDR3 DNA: TGTGCCAGCAGTTTTACCGGGAAGGGGAACACTGAAGCTTTCTTT
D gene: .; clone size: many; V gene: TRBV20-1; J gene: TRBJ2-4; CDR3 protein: CSARVGGRPFQAKNIQYF; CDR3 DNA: TGCAGTGCTAGAGTGGGGGGGCGCCCCTTCCAGGCCAAAAACATTCAGTACTTC
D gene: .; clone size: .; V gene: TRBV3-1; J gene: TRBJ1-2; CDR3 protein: CASSPAWGPNYGYTF; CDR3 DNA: TGTGCCAGCAGCCCCGCTTGGGGTCCTAACTATGGCTACACCTTC
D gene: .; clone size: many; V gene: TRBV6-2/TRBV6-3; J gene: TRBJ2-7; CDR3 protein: CASSYDRKYEQYF; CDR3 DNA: TGTGCCAGCAGTTACGACAGGAAGTACGAGCAGTACTTC
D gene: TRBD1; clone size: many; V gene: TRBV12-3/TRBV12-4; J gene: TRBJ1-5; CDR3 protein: CASSLAQIRQGASQPQHF; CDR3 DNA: TGTGCCAGCAGTTTAGCTCAGATTAGACAGGGGGCGAGTCAGCCCCAGCATTTT
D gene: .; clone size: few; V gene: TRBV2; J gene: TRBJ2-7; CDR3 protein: CASSRREKYF; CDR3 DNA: TGTGCCAGCAGCCGTAGGGAGAAGTACTTC
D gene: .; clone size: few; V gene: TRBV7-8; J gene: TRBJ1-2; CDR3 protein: CASRPITGPAGGYTF; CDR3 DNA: TGTGCCAGCAGACCGATAACAGGGCCCGCGGGTGGCTACACCTTC
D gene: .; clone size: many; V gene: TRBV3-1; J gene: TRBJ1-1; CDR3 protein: CASSQGGIWEPFNTEAFF; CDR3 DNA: TGTGCCAGCAGCCAAGGGGGGATTTGGGAGCCCTTTAACACTGAAGCTTTCTTT
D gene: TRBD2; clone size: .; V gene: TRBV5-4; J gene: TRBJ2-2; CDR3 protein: CASSLVAGGPFGELFF; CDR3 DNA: TGTGCCAGCAGCCTGGTGGCGGGAGGGCCCTTCGGGGAGCTGTTTTTT
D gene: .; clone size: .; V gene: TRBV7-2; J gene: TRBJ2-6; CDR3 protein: CASSLGPLPSGANVLTF; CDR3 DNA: TGTGCCAGCAGCTTGGGACCCTTACCCTCTGGGGCCAACGTCCTGACTTTC
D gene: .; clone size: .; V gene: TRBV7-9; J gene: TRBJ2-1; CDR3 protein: CASSLRGAQFF; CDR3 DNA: TGTGCCAGCAGCTTACGGGGTGCGCAGTTCTTC
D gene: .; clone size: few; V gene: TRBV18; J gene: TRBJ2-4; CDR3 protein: CASSPGWRDPLAKNIQYF; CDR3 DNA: TGTGCCAGCTCACCAGGGTGGCGGGACCCTCTAGCCAAAAACATTCAGTACTTC
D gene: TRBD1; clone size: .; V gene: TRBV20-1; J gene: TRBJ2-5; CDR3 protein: CSASGTGGFMETQYF; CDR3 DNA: TGCAGTGCTAGCGGGACAGGGGGCTTTATGGAGACCCAGTACTTC
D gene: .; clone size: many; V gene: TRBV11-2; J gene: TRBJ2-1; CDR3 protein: CASRPRAVDEQFF; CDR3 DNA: TGTGCCAGCAGGCCCCGAGCAGTAGATGAGCAGTTCTTC
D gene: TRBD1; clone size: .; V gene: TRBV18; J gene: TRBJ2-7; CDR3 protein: CASSGQGPSSVYEQYF; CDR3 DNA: TGTGCCAGCTCAGGACAGGGCCCCAGCTCCGTGTACGAGCAGTACTTC
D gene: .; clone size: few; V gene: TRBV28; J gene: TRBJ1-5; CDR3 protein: CAAQSSNQPQHF; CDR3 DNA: TGTGCCGCTCAGTCTAGCAATCAGCCCCAGCATTTT
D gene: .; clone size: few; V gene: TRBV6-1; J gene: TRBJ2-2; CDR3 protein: CASSFQGGRTGELFF; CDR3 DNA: TGTGCCAGCAGTTTCCAGGGGGGTCGGACCGGGGAGCTGTTTTTT
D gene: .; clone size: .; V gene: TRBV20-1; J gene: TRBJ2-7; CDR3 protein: CSARDQGEASYEQYF; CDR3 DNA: TGCAGTGCTAGAGATCAGGGGGAGGCGTCCTACGAGCAGTACTTC
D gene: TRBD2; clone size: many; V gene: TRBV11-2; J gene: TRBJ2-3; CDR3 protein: CASSPRGGEGEDTQYF; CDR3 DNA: TGTGCCAGCAGCCCCCGTGGGGGGGAGGGCGAAGATACGCAGTATTTT
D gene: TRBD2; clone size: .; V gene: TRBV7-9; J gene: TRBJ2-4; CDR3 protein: CASSLRTSLLYF; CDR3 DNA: TGTGCCAGCAGCCTCAGGACTAGTCTACTGTACTTC
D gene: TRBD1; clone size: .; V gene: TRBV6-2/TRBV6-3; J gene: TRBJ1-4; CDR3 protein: CASLRDSYEKLFF; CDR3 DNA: TGTGCCAGCCTCCGGGACAGCTATGAAAAACTGTTTTTT
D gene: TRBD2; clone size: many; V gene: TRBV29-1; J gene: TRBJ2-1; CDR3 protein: CSVVVRLAGNEQFF; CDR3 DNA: TGCAGCGTTGTTGTGAGACTAGCGGGCAATGAGCAGTTCTTC
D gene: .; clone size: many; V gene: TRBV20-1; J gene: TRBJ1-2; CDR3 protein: CSATLGYGYTF; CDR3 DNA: TGCAGTGCTACGCTAGGCTATGGCTACACCTTC
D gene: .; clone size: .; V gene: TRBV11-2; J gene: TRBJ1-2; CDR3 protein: CASSPPPIYGYTF; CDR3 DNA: TGTGCCAGCAGCCCCCCCCCGATCTATGGCTACACCTTC
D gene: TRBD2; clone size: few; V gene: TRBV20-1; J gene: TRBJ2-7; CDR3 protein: CSASFGGTSRYEQYF; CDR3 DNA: TGCAGTGCTAGCTTTGGGGGGACTAGCAGATACGAGCAGTACTTC
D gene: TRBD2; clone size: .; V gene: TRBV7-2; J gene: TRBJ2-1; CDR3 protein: CASSLWGRESGRLSSYNEQFF; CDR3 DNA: TGTGCCAGCAGCCTCTGGGGTCGGGAGAGCGGGAGGCTGAGCTCCTACAATGAGCAGTTCTTC
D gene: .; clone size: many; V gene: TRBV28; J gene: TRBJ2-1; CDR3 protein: CASSLLWSEQFF; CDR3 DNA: TGTGCCAGCAGTTTATTATGGAGTGAGCAGTTCTTC
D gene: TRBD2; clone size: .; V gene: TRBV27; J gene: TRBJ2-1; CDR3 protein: CASSLSPLVAGGSYNEQFF; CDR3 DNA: TGTGCCAGCAGTTTATCCCCCTTGGTAGCGGGAGGGAGTTACAATGAGCAGTTCTTC
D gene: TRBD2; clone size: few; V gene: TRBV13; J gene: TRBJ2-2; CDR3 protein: CASRTGTSFRELFF; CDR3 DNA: TGTGCCAGCAGAACCGGGACTAGCTTTAGAGAGCTGTTTTTT
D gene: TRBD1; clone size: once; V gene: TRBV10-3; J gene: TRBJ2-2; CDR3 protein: CAISDGPRGQANTGELFF; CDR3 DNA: TGTGCCATCAGTGACGGACCGCGGGGACAGGCCAACACCGGGGAGCTGTTTTTT
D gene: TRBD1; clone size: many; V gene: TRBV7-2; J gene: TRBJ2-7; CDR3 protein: CASSSGQGSAEQYF; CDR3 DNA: TGTGCCAGCAGCTCGGGACAGGGATCGGCCGAGCAGTACTTC
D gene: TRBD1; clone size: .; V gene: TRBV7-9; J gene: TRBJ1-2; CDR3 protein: CASSSWTGLFYGYTF; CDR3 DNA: TGTGCCAGCAGCTCCTGGACAGGGTTATTCTATGGCTACACCTTC
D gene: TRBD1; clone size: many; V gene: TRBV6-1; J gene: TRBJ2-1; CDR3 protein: CASSRTGGDNEQFF; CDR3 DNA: TGTGCCAGCAGTAGGACAGGGGGGGACAATGAGCAGTTCTTC
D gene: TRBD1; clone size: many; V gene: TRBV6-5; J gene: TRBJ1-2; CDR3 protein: CASSYGRGWDYGYTF; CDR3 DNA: TGTGCCAGCAGTTACGGCAGGGGGTGGGACTATGGCTACACCTTC
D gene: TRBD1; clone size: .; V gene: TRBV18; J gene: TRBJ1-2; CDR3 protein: CASSGTGGENYGYTF; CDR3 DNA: TGTGCCAGCTCAGGGACAGGGGGCGAGAACTATGGCTACACCTTC
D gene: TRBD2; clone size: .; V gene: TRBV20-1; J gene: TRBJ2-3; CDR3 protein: CSARTSGSFSTDTQYF; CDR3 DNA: TGCAGTGCTAGAACTAGCGGGAGCTTCAGCACAGATACGCAGTATTTT
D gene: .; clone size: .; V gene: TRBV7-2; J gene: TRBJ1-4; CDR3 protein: CASSLVVWGPNEKLFF; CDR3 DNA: TGTGCCAGCAGCTTAGTCGTCTGGGGACCTAATGAAAAACTGTTTTTT
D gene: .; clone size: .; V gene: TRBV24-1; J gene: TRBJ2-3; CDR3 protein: CATSDLDTTDTQYF; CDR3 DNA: TGTGCCACCAGTGATCTTGACACAACCGATACGCAGTATTTT
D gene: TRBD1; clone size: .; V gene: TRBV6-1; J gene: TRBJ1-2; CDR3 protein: CASREWTGLNTGGGYTF; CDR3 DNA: TGTGCCAGCAGGGAGTGGACAGGTCTAAACACGGGGGGTGGCTACACCTTC
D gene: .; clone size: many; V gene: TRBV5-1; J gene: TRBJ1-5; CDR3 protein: CASRHGPTTLQPQHF; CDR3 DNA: TGCGCCAGCAGGCACGGCCCTACCACCTTGCAGCCCCAGCATTTT
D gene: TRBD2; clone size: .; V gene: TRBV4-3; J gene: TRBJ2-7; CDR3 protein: CASKLLAAEGYEQYF; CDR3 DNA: TGCGCCAGCAAGCTACTAGCGGCCGAGGGATACGAGCAGTACTTC
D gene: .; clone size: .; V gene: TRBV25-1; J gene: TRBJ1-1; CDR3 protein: CASSSQGRKAFF; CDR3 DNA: TGTGCCAGCAGTTCCCAGGGAAGGAAAGCTTTCTTT
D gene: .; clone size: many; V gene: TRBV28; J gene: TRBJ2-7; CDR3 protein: CASSLAGGQGYEQYF; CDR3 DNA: TGTGCCAGCAGTTTAGCTGGTGGGCAGGGGTACGAGCAGTACTTC
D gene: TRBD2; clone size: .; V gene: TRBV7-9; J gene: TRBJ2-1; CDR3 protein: CTSSSGVAGGLSSYNEQFF; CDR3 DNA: TGTACCAGCAGCTCGGGGGTAGCGGGAGGGCTGAGCTCCTACAATGAGCAGTTCTTC
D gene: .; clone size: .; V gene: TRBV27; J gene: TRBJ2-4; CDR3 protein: CASSWSGGWSDIQYF; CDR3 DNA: TGTGCCAGCAGTTGGTCAGGCGGGTGGTCGGACATTCAGTACTTC